This T cell receptor beta chain was profiled in a study of cytomegalovirus exposure and HLA in healthy donors. The study, taken as a whole, reports: Analyzed later, most CMV-associated TCR beta chains appeared HLA-restricted. Associated with cytomegalovirus, according to the listing, were 150 to 200 TCR beta chains.

The PCR used 60 Vbeta and 13 Jbeta primers. Sequencing used immunoSEQ multiplex PCR; TCRdb keeps in-frame clones, though not all of them. This sample carries about 160,000 clones, 70% to 85% of them seen once, and the ten largest clones take about 4.4%. Germline-derived CDR1 and CDR2 are MNHEY and SMNVEV (reference sequence). This CDR3 has 15 amino acids. The V end was cut by 3 bases, the J end by 0 bases, with 9 bases between. Comment on this clone: Antigen: not known.

The TCR sequence derives from a man aged 40-49 years in good health and CMV-seronegative. Sequencing was carried out using PBMCs. The rearrangement links TRBV27 to TRBJ2-1; D remains ambiguous. The CDR3 protein is CASSFERSSYNEQFF. The CDR3 bases are TGTGCCAGCAGTTTCGAGAGGTCCTCCTACAATGAGCAGTTCTTC.